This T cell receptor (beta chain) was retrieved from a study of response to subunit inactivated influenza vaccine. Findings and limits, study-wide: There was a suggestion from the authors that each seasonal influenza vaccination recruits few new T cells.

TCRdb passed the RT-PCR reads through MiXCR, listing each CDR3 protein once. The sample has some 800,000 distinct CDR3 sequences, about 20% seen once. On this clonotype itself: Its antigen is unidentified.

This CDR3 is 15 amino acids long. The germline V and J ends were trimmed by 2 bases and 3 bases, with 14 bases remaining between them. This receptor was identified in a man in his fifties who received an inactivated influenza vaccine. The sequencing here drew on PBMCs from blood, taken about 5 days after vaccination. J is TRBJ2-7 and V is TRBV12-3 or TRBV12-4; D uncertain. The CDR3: CASSLLVGRFYEQYF. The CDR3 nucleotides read TGTGCCAGCAGTTTATTAGTTGGACGGTTCTACGAGCAGTACTTC.